What follows are 16 T cell receptor beta chains derived from one specimen sequenced in a study of shared clonotypes between healthy human individuals. The data were produced by immunoSEQ multiplex PCR, yet TCRdb's version contains in-frame clones alone and is incomplete. Of hundreds of thousands of clones listed, roughly 73% were seen once; the top ten hold roughly 2%. Material for sequencing was memory CD4+ T cells sorted from blood. As for subset: CD45RA-negative fraction. The receptors were sampled from a woman between 25 and 40 years old in good health.

Many counts were recorded for this clone. The rearrangement uses TRBV7-2 and TRBJ2-2; no clear D gene. This CDR3 is 17 amino acids long. V shed 2 bases and J shed 2 bases, with 15 bases lying between them. Germline CDR1 SGHTA, CDR2 FQGNSA. The CDR3 DNA follows: TGTGCCAGCAGCTTAACTATGGCGCAGCTTAACACCGGGGAGCTGTTTTTT. Its protein product is CASSLTMAQLNTGELFF.

This sequence joins TRBV5-1 and TRBJ1-5, with TRBD1 matching 7 bases. In germline, CDR1 is SGHRS, CDR2 YFSETQ. The V and J ends lost 1 base and 3 bases, in that order; junction bases with no gene match: 4. The CDR3 loop spans 15 amino acids. CDR3 bases: TGCGCCAGCAGCTTGAGGGACAGCTACAATCAGCCCCAGCATTTT. Translating gives CASSLRDSYNQPQHF.

The rearrangement joins TRBV7-3 to TRBJ2-2, with D perhaps TRBD1 (5 bases). This CDR3 is built from 14 residues. Per the germline V gene, CDR1 is SGHTA and CDR2 is FQGTGA. The ends were cut back, 7 bases at V and 0 bases at J, with 9 bases in the middle. The CDR3 region is CASTQGSNTGELFF. CDR3 coding DNA: TGTGCCAGCACTCAGGGTTCGAACACCGGGGAGCTGTTTTTT.

V is TRBV5-8 and J is TRBJ1-1; D remains ambiguous. This CDR3 comprises 12 residues. V was cut by 2 bases and J by 3 bases, with 5 bases left in between. Germline CDR1 is SGHTS and CDR2 is YDEGEE. CDR3 region: CASSFMDTEAFF. The CDR3 DNA reads TGTGCCAGCAGCTTCATGGACACTGAAGCTTTCTTT.

This chain connects TRBV12-5 to TRBJ2-5; possibly TRBD2 for D (5 bases). The CDR3 covers 12 residues. V lost 7 bases and J 2 bases, leaving 8 bases between the germline ends. Per the germline V gene, CDR1 is LGHNT and CDR2 is FRNRAP. The CDR3 nucleotides are TGTGCTAGTGCCCAGCGGCAAGAGACCCAGTACTTC. Its protein product is CASAQRQETQYF.

This chain uses TRBV28 with TRBJ2-7; 7 nucleotides align to TRBD1. J was trimmed by 7 bases and V by 8 bases; bases with no gene match: 8. Germline lookup yields CDR1 MDHEN and CDR2 SYDVKM. The CDR3 spans 12 residues. The DNA of the CDR3 is TGTGCCAGCGGGGGACAGCTGGGAGAGCAGTACTTC. Translation: CASGGQLGEQYF.

This clone was observed many times. The chain is built from TRBV4-1 and TRBJ2-7; maybe TRBD2 (6 bases). Looked up from germline, CDR1 is MGHRA and CDR2 is YSYEKL. Trimming cost V 3 bases and J 3 bases, with 12 bases left between them. This CDR3 has 14 residues. The CDR3 coding sequence is TGCGCCAGCAGCCACCAGCTTAGCGGCTACGAGCAGTACTTC. It yields the protein CASSHQLSGYEQYF.

The gene calls are TRBV5-1 and TRBJ2-6; TRBD1 aligns across 9 bases. The CDR3 is 17 residues long. From germline, CDR1 is SGHRS and CDR2 YFSETQ. The trim removed 3 bases at V and 0 bases at J, leaving 4 bases unmatched. The CDR3 coding sequence is TGCGCCAGCAGCTCTGACAGGGGGAGCTCTGGGGCCAACGTCCTGACTTTC. Its protein product is CASSSDRGSSGANVLTF.

This clone was seen just once. The chain uses TRBV10-3 and TRBJ1-5; D gene ambiguous. Germline loops: CDR1 ENHRY, CDR2 SYGVKD. The CDR3 covers 15 residues. V was shortened by 0 bases and J by 0 bases, with 6 bases between the two germline ends. CDR3 protein: CAISESPDSNQPQHF. The CDR3 DNA follows: TGTGCCATCAGTGAGTCGCCAGATAGCAATCAGCCCCAGCATTTT.

The chain uses TRBV19 and TRBJ1-4; TRBD1 is a possible D gene (5 bases). Trimming removed 3 bases from V and 1 base from J, with 12 bases in between. CDR3 length: 16 residues. Germline CDR1 LNHDA, CDR2 SQIVND (reference sequence). CDR3 sequence (DNA): TGTGCCAGTAGTATGGAAAGGGGTCGAACTAATGAAAAACTGTTTTTT. Its protein is CASSMERGRTNEKLFF.

The gene calls are TRBV14 and TRBJ2-1, with a possible D match to TRBD2 (7 bases). This CDR3 has 18 amino acids. V was shortened by 0 bases and J by 11 bases, with 26 bases between the two germline ends. Germline CDR1 SGHDN, CDR2 FVKESK. CDR3 sequence: CASSQERGREKGKGKQFF. CDR3 in DNA: TGTGCCAGCAGCCAAGAACGGGGGCGGGAGAAAGGGAAAGGAAAGCAGTTCTTC. Combining the CDR3 with reference TRBV14 and TRBJ2-1 gives the whole variable domain EAGVTQFPSHSVIEKGQTVTLRCDPISGHDNLYWYRRVMGKEIKFLLHFVKESKQDESGMPNNRFLAERTGGTYSTLKVQPAELEDSGVYFCASSQERGREKGKGKQFFGPGTRLTVL.

This chain uses TRBV6-6 with TRBJ2-1; 9 bases line up with TRBD2. Germline CDR1 and CDR2: MNHNY and SVGAGI (reference sequence). There are 15 residues in the CDR3. V was clipped by 6 bases and J by 7 bases; unmatched bases: 10. CDR3: CASSFLAGRKNEQFF. CDR3 sequence (DNA): TGTGCCAGCAGCTTCCTAGCGGGAAGAAAAAATGAGCAGTTCTTC.

This clone was observed a handful of times. The CDR3: CASSQSGQLNQPQHF. For the CDR3, the DNA is TGCGCCAGCAGTCAATCGGGGCAGCTAAATCAGCCCCAGCATTTT. This chain joins TRBV23-1 and TRBJ1-5, with D perhaps TRBD1 (5 bases). TRBV23-1 is an ORF, and what it does is uncertain. V was pared by 0 bases and J by 4 bases, with 10 bases between. The CDR3 runs 15 residues.

This clone is a singleton in its sample. The chain employs TRBV27 and TRBJ2-3; D call uncertain. The germline V and J ends were trimmed by 8 bases and 4 bases, with 7 bases remaining between them. The CDR3 totals 11 residues. Germline lookup yields CDR1 MNHEY and CDR2 SMNVEV (reference sequence). The CDR3 sequence is CASRSADTQYF. In nucleotides, the CDR3 is TGTGCCAGCCGTTCCGCAGATACGCAGTATTTT.

Details on this clone: At the DNA level, this CDR3 is encoded by other sequences in the same sample as well. This CDR3 is CASSGTGGITEAFF. DNA for the CDR3: TGTGCCAGCAGTGGAACAGGGGGGATCACTGAAGCTTTCTTT. This chain joins TRBV2 and TRBJ1-1; 8 bases align to TRBD1. In germline, CDR1 is SNHLY, CDR2 FYNNEI. CDR3 length equals 14 residues. After removal of 4 bases from V and 4 bases from J, the junction contained 5 bases not matched to a gene.

The chain recombines TRBV28 with TRBJ2-6; D could derive from TRBD1 or TRBD2 (5 bases each). V was cut by 4 bases and J by 4 bases, with 17 bases left in between. CDR3 size: 17 residues. CDR1 MDHEN and CDR2 SYDVKM come from the germline V gene. The CDR3 DNA is TGTGCCAGCAGTTCAGCCGGGGCCGGGGCCGGGGCCAACGTCCTGACTTTC. As protein: CASSSAGAGAGANVLTF. Variable domain in full (rest from reference TRBV28 and TRBJ2-6): DVKVTQSSRYLVKRTGEKVFLECVQDMDHENMFWYRQDPGLGLRLIYFSYDVKMKEKGDIPEGYSVSREKKERFSLILESASTNQTSMYLCASSSAGAGAGANVLTFGAGSRLTVL.